Listed below are T cell receptor beta chains from one sample, sequenced in a study of blood T cell repertoires in COVID-19. Clones were read by immunoSEQ multiplex PCR, and TCRdb kept only the in-frame ones, dropping some. The sample includes a few hundred thousand clones, around nine tenths of them seen just once. What was sequenced was peripheral blood. Receptors originate from a man aged 55-75 years with acute or convalescent COVID-19. CDR3s include the opening cysteine and the closing phenylalanine or tryptophan. The D gene is left open where the match is weak. The size of a clone is reported for some rows only, either as once, few or many, or as a class for expanded clones.

d_gene	v_gene	len	j_gene	abundance	CDR3aa	CDR3nt
-	TRBV9	15	TRBJ1-2	many	CASSVAFGANYGYTF	TGTGCCAGCAGCGTAGCTTTTGGAGCTAACTATGGCTACACCTTC
TRBD2	TRBV3-1/TRBV3-2	18	TRBJ2-3	-	CASSPEKSWGGPPDTQYF	TGTGCCAGCAGCCCCGAGAAGTCTTGGGGGGGACCCCCAGATACGCAGTATTTT
TRBD2	TRBV30	15	TRBJ2-5	-	CAWSVTGSGAETQYF	TGTGCCTGGAGTGTAACTGGTAGCGGGGCAGAGACCCAGTACTTC
-	TRBV7-6	11	TRBJ1-2	-	CASSSIYGYTF	TGTGCCAGCAGCTCTATATATGGCTACACCTTC
TRBD2	TRBV5-1	17	TRBJ2-2	-	CASSPSGGAGYTGELFF	TGCGCCAGCAGTCCTAGCGGGGGGGCTGGTTACACCGGGGAGCTGTTTTTT
TRBD1	TRBV6-5	15	TRBJ1-3	-	CASSTGQGGGNTIYF	TGTGCCAGCAGCACTGGACAGGGTGGTGGAAACACCATATATTTT
-	TRBV7-3	14	TRBJ2-2	once	CASSPPGNTGELFF	TGTGCCAGCAGCCCACCGGGGAACACCGGGGAGCTGTTTTTT
-	TRBV18	12	TRBJ2-5	-	CASSPTEETQYF	TGTGCCAGCTCACCCACGGAAGAGACCCAGTACTTC
TRBD1	TRBV5-4	14	TRBJ2-5	-	CASSPGTAQETQYF	TGTGCCAGCAGCCCCGGGACAGCTCAAGAGACCCAGTACTTC
TRBD2	TRBV19	15	TRBJ2-3	-	CASSPTSGSTDTQYF	TGTGCCAGTAGCCCGACTAGCGGTAGCACAGATACGCAGTATTTT
-	TRBV7-3	13	TRBJ2-6	-	CASGSVGANVLTF	TGTGCCAGCGGCTCCGTTGGGGCCAACGTCCTGACTTTC
-	TRBV5-4	16	TRBJ2-5	-	CASSTGGGAGQETQYF	TGTGCCAGCAGCACTGGTGGGGGGGCTGGGCAAGAGACCCAGTACTTC
-	TRBV7-3	13	TRBJ1-1	-	CASSLHLNTEAFF	TGTGCCAGCAGCTTACACTTGAACACTGAAGCTTTCTTT
-	TRBV3-1/TRBV3-2	17	TRBJ1-1	-	CASSGDNRVGWGTEAFF	TGTGCCAGCAGTGGGGACAACAGGGTGGGTTGGGGCACTGAAGCTTTCTTT
TRBD1	TRBV15	15	TRBJ1-4	-	CATSRLTGDVGKLFF	TGTGCCACCAGCAGACTTACAGGGGACGTAGGAAAACTGTTTTTT
-	TRBV2	15	TRBJ2-5	-	CASRRQESEQETQYF	TGTGCCAGCAGACGACAGGAATCGGAACAAGAGACCCAGTACTTC
TRBD2	TRBV7-3	16	TRBJ2-1	-	CASSLYSGGEYNEQFF	TGTGCCAGCAGCTTATATAGCGGGGGGGAATACAATGAGCAGTTCTTC
TRBD1	TRBV18	19	TRBJ2-2	-	CASSVRDRGQFANTGELFF	TGTGCCAGCTCAGTCCGGGACAGGGGACAGTTCGCGAACACCGGGGAGCTGTTTTTT
TRBD2	TRBV4-3	15	TRBJ2-1	-	CASSQGGGGAYEQFF	TGCGCCAGCAGCCAAGGGGGCGGGGGGGCCTACGAGCAGTTCTTC
-	TRBV11-2	14	TRBJ2-7	once	CASSLVDSSYEQYF	TGTGCCAGCAGCTTAGTCGACAGCTCCTACGAGCAGTACTTC
TRBD1	TRBV19	15	TRBJ1-4	-	CASSIQGAKSLKLFF	TGTGCCAGTAGTATCCAGGGGGCAAAGTCCCTGAAACTGTTTTTT
TRBD2	TRBV2	17	TRBJ2-3	-	CASRDTSGGVDTDTQYF	TGTGCCAGCAGGGATACTAGCGGGGGCGTAGACACAGATACGCAGTATTTT
-	TRBV18	14	TRBJ2-3	-	CASSNVGREDTQYF	TGTGCCAGCTCAAATGTGGGGCGCGAAGATACGCAGTATTTT
-	TRBV2	14	TRBJ2-7	few	CASMDWGGPREQYF	TGTGCCAGCATGGATTGGGGGGGGCCCCGAGAGCAGTACTTC
TRBD1	TRBV28	15	TRBJ2-7	-	CASSPPGQGSYEQYF	TGTGCCAGCAGTCCCCCGGGACAGGGGTCCTACGAGCAGTACTTC
-	TRBV19	15	TRBJ1-1	-	CASSPTGSGNTEAFF	TGTGCCAGTAGTCCCACGGGGTCAGGGAACACTGAAGCTTTCTTT
-	TRBV2	13	TRBJ1-2	-	CASSDQGIDGYTF	TGTGCCAGCAGTGATCAGGGAATAGATGGCTACACCTTC
-	TRBV6-5	14	TRBJ1-3	-	CASRRGNSGNTIYF	TGTGCCAGCAGGAGGGGGAACTCTGGAAACACCATATATTTT
TRBD1	TRBV20-1	17	TRBJ1-1	-	CSASAREGQGSGTEAFF	TGCAGTGCTAGTGCTCGAGAGGGACAGGGATCAGGCACTGAAGCTTTCTTT
-	TRBV6-5	14	TRBJ2-1	-	CASRKGEPYNEQFF	TGTGCCAGCAGAAAAGGGGAACCCTACAATGAGCAGTTCTTC
-	TRBV14	14	TRBJ2-3	few	CASSQDWGLGTQYF	TGTGCCAGCAGCCAAGATTGGGGACTGGGAACGCAGTATTTT
-	TRBV5-1	15	TRBJ1-1	-	CASTQQPQENTEAFF	TGCGCCAGCACCCAACAACCACAGGAAAACACTGAAGCTTTCTTT
-	TRBV12-2	19	TRBJ2-2	-	CASRPLKGSGGANTGELFF	TGTGCAAGTCGCCCCTTAAAGGGTAGCGGGGGAGCGAACACCGGGGAGCTGTTTTTT
-	TRBV9	20	TRBJ1-6	once	CASSVVGAGGPSGANSPLHF	TGTGCCAGCAGCGTAGTAGGAGCGGGGGGGCCAAGTGGGGCCAATTCACCCCTCCACTTT
TRBD1	TRBV12-3/TRBV12-4	13	TRBJ2-5	-	CASSYGQGSRGYF	TGTGCCAGCAGTTATGGACAGGGGTCCCGGGGGTACTTC
-	TRBV5-6	15	TRBJ1-2	-	CASSSSRGAWYGYTF	TGTGCCAGCAGCTCGTCCAGGGGCGCTTGGTATGGCTACACCTTC